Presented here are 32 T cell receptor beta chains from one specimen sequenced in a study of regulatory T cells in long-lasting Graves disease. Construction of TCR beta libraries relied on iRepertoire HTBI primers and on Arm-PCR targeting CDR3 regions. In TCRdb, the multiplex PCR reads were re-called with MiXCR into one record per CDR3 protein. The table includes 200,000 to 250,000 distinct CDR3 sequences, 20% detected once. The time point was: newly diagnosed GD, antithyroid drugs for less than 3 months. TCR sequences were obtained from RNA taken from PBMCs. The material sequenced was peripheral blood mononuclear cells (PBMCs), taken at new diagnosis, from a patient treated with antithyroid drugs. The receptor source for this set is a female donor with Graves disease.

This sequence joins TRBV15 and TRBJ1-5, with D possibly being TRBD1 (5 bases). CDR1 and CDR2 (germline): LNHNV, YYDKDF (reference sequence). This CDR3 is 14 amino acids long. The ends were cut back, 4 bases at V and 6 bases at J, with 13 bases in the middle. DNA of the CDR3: TGTGCCACCAGCACTAGACAGACGGGTCAGCCCCAGCATTTT. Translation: CATSTRQTGQPQHF.

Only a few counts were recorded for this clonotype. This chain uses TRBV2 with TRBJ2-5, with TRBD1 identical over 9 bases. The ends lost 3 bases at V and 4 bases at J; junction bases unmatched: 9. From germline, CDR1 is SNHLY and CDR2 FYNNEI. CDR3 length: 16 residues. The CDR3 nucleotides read TGTGCCAGCAGTGACACAGGGGGCGGAAGAAGAGAGACCCAGTACTTC. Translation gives CASSDTGGGRRETQYF.

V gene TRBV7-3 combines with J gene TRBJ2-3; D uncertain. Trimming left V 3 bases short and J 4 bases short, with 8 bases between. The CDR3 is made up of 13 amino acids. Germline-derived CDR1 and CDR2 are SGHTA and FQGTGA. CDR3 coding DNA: TGTGCCAGCAGCTTTTTAGGAGCAGATACGCAGTATTTT. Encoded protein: CASSFLGADTQYF.

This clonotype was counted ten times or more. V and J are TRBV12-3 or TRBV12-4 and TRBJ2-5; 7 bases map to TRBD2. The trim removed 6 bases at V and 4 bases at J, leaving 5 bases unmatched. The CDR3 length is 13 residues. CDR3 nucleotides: TGTGCCAGCAGACTAACTAGCGTAGAGACCCAGTACTTC. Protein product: CASRLTSVETQYF.

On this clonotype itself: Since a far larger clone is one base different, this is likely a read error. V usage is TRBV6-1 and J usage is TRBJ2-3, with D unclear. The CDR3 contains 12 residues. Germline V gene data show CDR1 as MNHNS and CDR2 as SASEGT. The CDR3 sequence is CASSEGQDTQCF. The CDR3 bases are TGTGCCAGCAGTGAAGGACAAGATACGCAGTGTTTT.

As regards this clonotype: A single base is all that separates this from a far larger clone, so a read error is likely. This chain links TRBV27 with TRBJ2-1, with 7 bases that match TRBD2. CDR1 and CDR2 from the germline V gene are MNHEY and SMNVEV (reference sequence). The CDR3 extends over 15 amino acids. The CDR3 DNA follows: TGTGTCAGCAGTATAGCGGGCACCACCTACAATGAGCAGTTCTTC. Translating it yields CVSSIAGTTYNEQFF.

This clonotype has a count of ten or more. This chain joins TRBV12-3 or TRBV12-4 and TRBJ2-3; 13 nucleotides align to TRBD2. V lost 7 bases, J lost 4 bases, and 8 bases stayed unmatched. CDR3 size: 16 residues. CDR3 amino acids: CASTLRLAGGSDTQYF. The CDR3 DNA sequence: TGTGCCAGCACCCTTCGACTAGCGGGAGGCTCAGATACGCAGTATTTT.

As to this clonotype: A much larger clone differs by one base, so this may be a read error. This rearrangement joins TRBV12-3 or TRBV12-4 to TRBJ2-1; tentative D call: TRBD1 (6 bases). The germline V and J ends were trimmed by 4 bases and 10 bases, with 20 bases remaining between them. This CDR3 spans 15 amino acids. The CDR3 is CASSYWTDPSYEQFF. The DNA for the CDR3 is TGTGCCAGCAGTTATTGGACAGACCCCTCCTACGAGCAGTTCTTC.

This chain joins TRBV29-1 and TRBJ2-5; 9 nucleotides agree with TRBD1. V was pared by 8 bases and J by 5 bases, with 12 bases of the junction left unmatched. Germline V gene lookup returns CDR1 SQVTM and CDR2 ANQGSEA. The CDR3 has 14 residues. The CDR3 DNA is TGCAGCATCACGGGACAGGGCAATCAGGAGACCCAGTACTTC. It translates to CSITGQGNQETQYF.

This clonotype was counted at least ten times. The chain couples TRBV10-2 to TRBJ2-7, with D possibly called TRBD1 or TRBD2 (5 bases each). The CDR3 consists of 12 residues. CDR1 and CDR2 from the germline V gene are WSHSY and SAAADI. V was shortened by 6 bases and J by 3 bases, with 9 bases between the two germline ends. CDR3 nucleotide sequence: TGCGCCAGCAGGGGACGAAACTACGAGCAGTACTTC. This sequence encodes CASRGRNYEQYF.

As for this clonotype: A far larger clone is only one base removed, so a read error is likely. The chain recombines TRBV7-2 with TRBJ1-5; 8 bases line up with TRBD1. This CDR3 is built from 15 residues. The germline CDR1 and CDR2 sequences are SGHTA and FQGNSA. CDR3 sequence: CAGSPGTGGSQPQHF. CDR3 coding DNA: TGTGCCGGCAGCCCGGGGACAGGCGGATCCCAGCCCCAGCATTTT.

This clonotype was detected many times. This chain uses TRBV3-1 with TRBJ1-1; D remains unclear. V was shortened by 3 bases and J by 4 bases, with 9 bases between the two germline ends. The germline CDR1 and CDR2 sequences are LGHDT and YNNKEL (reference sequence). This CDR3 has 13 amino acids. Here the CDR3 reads CASSHGEGTEAFF. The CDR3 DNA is TGTGCCAGCAGCCACGGGGAAGGCACTGAAGCTTTCTTT. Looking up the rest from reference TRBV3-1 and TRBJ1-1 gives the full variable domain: DTAVSQTPKYLVTQMGNDKSIKCEQNLGHDTMYWYKQDSKKFLKIMFSYNNKELIINETVPNRFSPKSPDKAHLNLHINSLELGDSAVYFCASSHGEGTEAFFGQGTRLTVV.

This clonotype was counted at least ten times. The CDR3 DNA sequence: TGTGCCAGCAGCCCCCCCGACAGGGCTAGGACCGGGGAGCTGTTTTTT. Its translation: CASSPPDRARTGELFF. The V call is TRBV11-2, the J call TRBJ2-2; 7 bases line up with TRBD1. Germline CDR1 and CDR2: SGHAT and FQNNGV. Germline trimming cut 5 bases from V and 5 bases from J; bases unmatched to any gene: 11. The CDR3 spans 16 residues.

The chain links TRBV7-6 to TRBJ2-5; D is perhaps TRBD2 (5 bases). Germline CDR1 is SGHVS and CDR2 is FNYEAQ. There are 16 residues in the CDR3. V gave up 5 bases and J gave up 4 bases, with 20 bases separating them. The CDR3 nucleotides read TGTGCCAGCAGCCGGGGTGGGTCGAGGGCTCTAGAGACCCAGTACTTC. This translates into CASSRGGSRALETQYF.

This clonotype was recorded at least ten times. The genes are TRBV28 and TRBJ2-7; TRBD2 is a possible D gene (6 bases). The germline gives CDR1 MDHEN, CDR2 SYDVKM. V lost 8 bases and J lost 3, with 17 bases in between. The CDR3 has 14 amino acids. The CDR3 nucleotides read TGTGCCAGCTCGTCGACCGGGACTCACTACGAGCAGTACTTC. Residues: CASSSTGTHYEQYF.

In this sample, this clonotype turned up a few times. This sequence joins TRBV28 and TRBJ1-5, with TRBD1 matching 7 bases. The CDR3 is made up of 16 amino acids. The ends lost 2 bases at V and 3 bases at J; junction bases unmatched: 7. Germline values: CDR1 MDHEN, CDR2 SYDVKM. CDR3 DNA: TGTGCCAGCAGTTTAGCGGGACAGACGAACAATCAGCCCCAGCATTTT. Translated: CASSLAGQTNNQPQHF.

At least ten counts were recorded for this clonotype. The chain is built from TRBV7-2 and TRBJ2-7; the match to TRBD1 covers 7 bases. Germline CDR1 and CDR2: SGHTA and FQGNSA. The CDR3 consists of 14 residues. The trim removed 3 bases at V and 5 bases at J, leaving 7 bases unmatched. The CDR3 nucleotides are TGTGCCAGCAGCTTGGACAGGTGGTCCCACGAGCAGTACTTC. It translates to CASSLDRWSHEQYF.

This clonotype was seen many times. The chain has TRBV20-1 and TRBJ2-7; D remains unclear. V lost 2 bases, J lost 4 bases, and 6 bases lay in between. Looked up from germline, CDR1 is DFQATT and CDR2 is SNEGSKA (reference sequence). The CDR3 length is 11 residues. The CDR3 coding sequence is TGCAGTGCTAGAAACGCTTACGAGCAGTACTTC. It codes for CSARNAYEQYF.

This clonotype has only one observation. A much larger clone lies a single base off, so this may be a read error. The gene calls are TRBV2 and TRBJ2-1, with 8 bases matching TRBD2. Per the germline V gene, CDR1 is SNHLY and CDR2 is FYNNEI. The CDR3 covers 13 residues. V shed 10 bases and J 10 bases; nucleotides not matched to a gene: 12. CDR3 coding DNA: TGTGCCATCAGCGCCGGGACTAGTAACGAGCAGTTCTTC. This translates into CAISAGTSNEQFF.

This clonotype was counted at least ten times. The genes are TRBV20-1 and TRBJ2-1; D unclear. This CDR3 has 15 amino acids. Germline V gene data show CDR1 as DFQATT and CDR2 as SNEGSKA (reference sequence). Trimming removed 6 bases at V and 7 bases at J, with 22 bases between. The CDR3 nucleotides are TGCAGTGCCTCAAGTCCCCCAGATACGTGGAATGAGCAGTTCTTC. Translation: CSASSPPDTWNEQFF.

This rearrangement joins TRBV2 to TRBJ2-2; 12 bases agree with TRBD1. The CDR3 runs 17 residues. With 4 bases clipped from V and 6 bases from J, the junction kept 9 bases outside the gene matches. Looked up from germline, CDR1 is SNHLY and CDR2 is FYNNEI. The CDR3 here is CASSGDRGRSSSGELFF. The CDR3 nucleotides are TGTGCCAGCAGTGGGGACAGGGGGCGCTCTAGCTCCGGGGAGCTGTTTTTT. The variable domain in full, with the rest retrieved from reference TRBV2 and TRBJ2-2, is EPEVTQTPSHQVTQMGQEVILRCVPISNHLYFYWYRQILGQKVEFLVSFYNNEISEKSEIFDDQFSVERPDGSNFTLKIRSTKLEDSAMYFCASSGDRGRSSSGELFFGEGSRLTVL.

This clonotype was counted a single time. CDR3 protein: CASSLVGESTDTQYF. The CDR3 DNA is TGTGCCAGCAGCTTAGTAGGGGAAAGCACAGATACGCAGTATTTT. V usage is TRBV7-6 and J usage is TRBJ2-3; a possible D gene is TRBD1 (5 bases). The germline V and J ends were trimmed by 1 base and 0 bases, with 8 bases remaining between them. The CDR3 spans 15 residues. The germline V gene has CDR1 SGHVS and CDR2 FNYEAQ.

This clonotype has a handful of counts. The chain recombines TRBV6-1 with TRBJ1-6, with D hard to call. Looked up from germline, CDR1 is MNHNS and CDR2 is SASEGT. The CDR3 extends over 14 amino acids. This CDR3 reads CAHGRSGENSPLHF. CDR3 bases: TGTGCTCACGGCCGCTCGGGAGAGAATTCACCCCTCCACTTT.

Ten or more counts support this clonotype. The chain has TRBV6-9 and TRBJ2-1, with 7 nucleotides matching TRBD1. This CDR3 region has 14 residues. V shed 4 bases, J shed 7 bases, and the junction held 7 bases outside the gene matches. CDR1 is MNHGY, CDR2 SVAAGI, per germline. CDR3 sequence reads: CASSFRTGNNEQFF. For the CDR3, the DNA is TGTGCCAGCAGTTTCCGGACAGGAAATAATGAGCAGTTCTTC.

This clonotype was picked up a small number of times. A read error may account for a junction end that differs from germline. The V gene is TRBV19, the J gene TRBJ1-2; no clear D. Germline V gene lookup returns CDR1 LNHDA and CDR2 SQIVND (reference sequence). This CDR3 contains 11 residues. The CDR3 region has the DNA TGTGCCAGTAGTACGACGGGAGAGCCTGCCTTC. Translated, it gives CASSTTGEPAF.

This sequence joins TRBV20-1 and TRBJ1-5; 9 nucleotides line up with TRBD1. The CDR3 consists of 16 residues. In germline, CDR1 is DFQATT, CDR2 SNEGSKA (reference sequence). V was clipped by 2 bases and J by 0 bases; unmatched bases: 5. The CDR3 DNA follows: TGCAGTGCTAGATCGGGGACAGGGATTAGCAATCAGCCCCAGCATTTT. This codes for CSARSGTGISNQPQHF.

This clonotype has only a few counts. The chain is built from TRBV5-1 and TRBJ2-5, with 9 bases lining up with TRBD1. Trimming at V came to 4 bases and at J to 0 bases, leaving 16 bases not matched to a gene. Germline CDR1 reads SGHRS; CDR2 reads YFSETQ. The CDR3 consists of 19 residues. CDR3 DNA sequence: TGCGCCAGCAGCGCGTGGGGGACAGGGACTCTCCGCAACCAAGAGACCCAGTACTTC. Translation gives CASSAWGTGTLRNQETQYF. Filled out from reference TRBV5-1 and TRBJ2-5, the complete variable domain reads KAGVTQTPRYLIKTRGQQVTLSCSPISGHRSVSWYQQTPGQGLQFLFEYFSETQRNKGNFPGRFSGRQFSNSRSEMNVSTLELGDSALYLCASSAWGTGTLRNQETQYFGPGTRLLVL.

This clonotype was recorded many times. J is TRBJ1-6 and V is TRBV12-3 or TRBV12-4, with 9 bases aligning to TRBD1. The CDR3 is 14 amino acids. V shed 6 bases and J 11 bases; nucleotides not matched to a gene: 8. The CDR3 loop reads CASRDGQGRAPLHF. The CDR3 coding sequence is TGTGCCAGCAGGGATGGACAGGGGAGGGCACCCCTCCACTTT.

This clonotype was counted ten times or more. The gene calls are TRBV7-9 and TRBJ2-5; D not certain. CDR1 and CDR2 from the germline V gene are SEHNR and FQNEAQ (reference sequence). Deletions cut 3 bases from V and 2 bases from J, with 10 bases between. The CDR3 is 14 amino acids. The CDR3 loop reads CASSLAGSQETQYF. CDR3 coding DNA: TGTGCCAGCAGCTTGGCCGGGTCACAAGAGACCCAGTACTTC.

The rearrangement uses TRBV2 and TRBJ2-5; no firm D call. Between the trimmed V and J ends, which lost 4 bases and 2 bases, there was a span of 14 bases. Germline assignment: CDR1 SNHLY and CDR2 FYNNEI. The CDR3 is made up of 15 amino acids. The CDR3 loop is CASSARGFDQETQYF. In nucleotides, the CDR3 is TGTGCCAGCAGTGCCAGAGGTTTTGATCAAGAGACCCAGTACTTC.

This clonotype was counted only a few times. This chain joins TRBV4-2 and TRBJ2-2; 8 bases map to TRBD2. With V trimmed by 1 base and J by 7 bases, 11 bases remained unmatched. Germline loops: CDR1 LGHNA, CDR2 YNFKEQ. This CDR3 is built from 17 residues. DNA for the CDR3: TGTGCCAGCAGCCAAGTGTGGCGGGGGGCCGCCTTCGGGGAGCTGTTTTTT. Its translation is CASSQVWRGAAFGELFF.

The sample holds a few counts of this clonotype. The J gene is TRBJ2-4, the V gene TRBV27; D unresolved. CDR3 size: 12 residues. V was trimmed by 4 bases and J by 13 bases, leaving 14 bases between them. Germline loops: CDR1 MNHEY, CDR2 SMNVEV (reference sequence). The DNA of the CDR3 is TGTGCCAGCAGTTCCCCTTCCCGCCTACAGTACTTC. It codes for CASSSPSRLQYF.